These T cell receptor beta chains were read from a single sample in a study of blood T cell repertoires in COVID-19. Some clones are missing from TCRdb's copy, which holds only in-frame ones; the method was immunoSEQ multiplex PCR. This table has about 220,000 clones, 84% appearing once. The sequenced sample consisted of peripheral blood. All receptors come from a woman in her sixties who had recovered from COVID-19. Both conserved end residues are part of each CDR3. Each record gives: V gene, J gene, D gene, CDR3 protein, CDR3 DNA. The D gene is left open where the match is weak.

V: TRBV6-5; J: TRBJ2-5; D: TRBD2; CDR3: CASSYSVSSGPETQYF; DNA: TGTGCCAGCAGTTACTCGGTTTCTAGCGGGCCAGAGACCCAGTACTTC
V: TRBV7-9; J: TRBJ2-1; D: NA; CDR3: CASSSARDKGNEQFF; DNA: TGTGCCAGCAGCTCCGCCAGGGATAAGGGTAATGAGCAGTTCTTC
V: TRBV30; J: TRBJ2-7; D: NA; CDR3: CAWSRWFPPYEQYF; DNA: TGTGCCTGGAGTCGGTGGTTCCCTCCCTACGAGCAGTACTTC
V: TRBV15; J: TRBJ1-3; D: NA; CDR3: CATSRERQEYSGNTIYF; DNA: TGTGCCACCAGCAGAGAAAGACAGGAGTACTCTGGAAACACCATATATTTT
V: TRBV12-3/TRBV12-4; J: TRBJ1-2; D: TRBD1; CDR3: CASSSTGYYGYTF; DNA: TGTGCCAGCAGCTCGACAGGGTACTATGGCTACACCTTC
V: TRBV27; J: TRBJ2-2; D: NA; CDR3: CASSLSGANTGELFF; DNA: TGTGCCAGCAGTTTATCAGGGGCGAACACCGGGGAGCTGTTTTTT
V: TRBV5-1; J: TRBJ1-2; D: NA; CDR3: CASRGQEDGYTF; DNA: TGCGCCAGCAGGGGGCAGGAAGATGGCTACACCTTC
V: TRBV6-6; J: TRBJ2-7; D: TRBD2; CDR3: CASSYSLAGDSYEQYF; DNA: TGTGCCAGCAGTTACAGTCTAGCGGGGGACTCCTACGAGCAGTACTTC
V: TRBV2; J: TRBJ1-2; D: NA; CDR3: CASSPILDRGYTF; DNA: TGTGCCAGCAGTCCAATCCTCGACAGAGGCTACACCTTC
V: TRBV7-9; J: TRBJ1-1; D: NA; CDR3: CASSFSPNTEAFF; DNA: TGTGCCAGCAGCTTTAGTCCGAACACTGAAGCTTTCTTT